The 9 T cell receptor beta chains in this list originate from one sample, sequenced in a study of identical twins. Via MiXCR, TCRdb re-called the 5' RACE reads, giving one row per CDR3 protein. The profile shows 200,000 to 250,000 distinct CDR3 sequences, around 8% of them singletons. Separately, the same data were catalogued under a study of yellow fever vaccine responses in identical twins.

The sample taken for sequencing was memory (CD45RO+) T cells sorted from blood. These receptors came from a woman younger than 35 in good health.

This clonotype was observed a few times. The chain links TRBV5-8 to TRBJ2-1; D is undetermined. This CDR3 has 13 amino acids. Germline V gene data show CDR1 as SGHTS and CDR2 as YDEGEE. Trimming took off 1 base at V and 3 bases at J, with 5 bases between the two ends. The CDR3 loop reads CASSLHYYNEQFF. CDR3 DNA: TGTGCCAGCAGCTTGCATTACTACAATGAGCAGTTCTTC.

This clonotype was detected only a few times. The chain uses TRBV19 and TRBJ2-1; 7 nucleotides line up with TRBD1. The CDR3 spans 15 residues. Germline trimming cut 4 bases from V and 0 bases from J; bases unmatched to any gene: 3. In germline, CDR1 is LNHDA, CDR2 SQIVND (reference sequence). CDR3 nucleotides: TGTGCCAGTAGTACGGACAGGACCTCCTACAATGAGCAGTTCTTC. It is translated as CASSTDRTSYNEQFF.

This clonotype was found many times. The rearrangement links TRBV20-1 to TRBJ2-1, with 15 nucleotides matching TRBD2. CDR1 DFQATT and CDR2 SNEGSKA come from the germline V gene (reference sequence). The CDR3 sequence is 16 residues long. Trimming removed 1 base from V and 4 bases from J; junction bases left unmatched: 2. CDR3 in amino acids: CSARGTSGRGYNEQFF. The CDR3 DNA is TGCAGTGCTAGAGGGACTAGCGGGAGGGGTTACAATGAGCAGTTCTTC.

The chain is built from TRBV2 and TRBJ1-1, with D perhaps matching TRBD1 (5 bases). The CDR3 totals 15 residues. V gave up 4 bases and J gave up 1 base, with 13 bases separating them. CDR1 is SNHLY and CDR2 is FYNNEI in the germline V gene. CDR3 DNA sequence: TGTGCCAGCAGTGGCCAGGGTATGAAGAACACTGAAGCTTTCTTT. Residues: CASSGQGMKNTEAFF.

Written as DNA, the CDR3 is TGTGCCAGCAGCCCCTCAGGGGCTAGCGGGGGCGAGCAGTTCTTC. This gives the protein CASSPSGASGGEQFF. V is TRBV3-1 and J is TRBJ2-1; TRBD2 agrees at 10 bases. The CDR3 is 15 amino acids. In germline, CDR1 is LGHDT, CDR2 YNNKEL (reference sequence). V lost 4 bases to trimming and J lost 10 bases; unmatched junction nucleotides: 10.

This sequence joins TRBV6-1 and TRBJ1-6; 7 positions match TRBD1. Germline V gene data show CDR1 as MNHNS and CDR2 as SASEGT. J lost 7 bases, V lost 5 bases, and 8 bases had no gene match. The CDR3 spans 15 residues. The CDR3 DNA sequence: TGTGCCAGCAGTCGGACAGGAGCTGCCAATTCACCCCTCCACTTT. Its protein product is CASSRTGAANSPLHF.

The V and J genes are TRBV28 and TRBJ1-4, with D tentatively TRBD1 (6 bases). Deletions cut 7 bases from V and 8 bases from J, with 17 bases between. The length of the CDR3 is 14 residues. The V gene's germline CDR1 is MDHEN and CDR2 SYDVKM. CDR3 region: CASTPGTLGEKLFF. DNA for the CDR3: TGTGCCAGCACCCCCGGGACATTAGGCGAAAAACTGTTTTTT.

In this sample, this clonotype turned up a few times. The rearrangement uses TRBV20-1 and TRBJ2-1, with D possibly TRBD2 on 6 matching bases. Germline values: CDR1 DFQATT, CDR2 SNEGSKA (reference sequence). V lost 5 bases to trimming and J lost 5 bases, with 10 bases between them. The CDR3 has 12 amino acids. DNA for the CDR3: TGCAGTGCTCTGGGACTTAACAATGAGCAGTTCTTC. The encoded protein is CSALGLNNEQFF.

The gene calls are TRBV9 and TRBJ1-6; D remains unclear. The CDR3 consists of 15 residues. Trimming left V 4 bases short and J 10 bases short, with 18 bases between. Germline V gene sequence: CDR1 SGDLS, CDR2 YYNGEE. The CDR3 here is CASSREGPLGSPLHF. CDR3 coding DNA: TGTGCCAGCAGCAGGGAAGGCCCCCTGGGCTCACCCCTCCACTTT. The full variable domain, completed using reference TRBV9 and TRBJ1-6, is DSGVTQTPKHLITATGQRVTLRCSPRSGDLSVYWYQQSLDQGLQFLIQYYNGEERAKGNILERFSAQQFPDLHSELNLSSLELGDSALYFCASSREGPLGSPLHFGNGTRLTVT.